This is a list of T cell receptor beta chains from one sample in a study of PD-1 blockade in classical Hodgkin lymphoma. Data came from immunoSEQ multiplex PCR; TCRdb stores just in-frame clones and leaves some out. The sample holds 80,000 to 100,000 clones; approximately 92% are singletons and the top ten take 2.5% to 3.5%. The material sequenced was peripheral blood mononuclear cells (PBMCs), taken at baseline. The receptor source for this set is a human donor with classical Hodgkin lymphoma. CDR3s include the opening cysteine and the closing phenylalanine or tryptophan. Clone size is not always given. Where it is, it says once, few, many or a class for expanded clones.

j_call v_call clone_size cdr3_aa
TRBJ2-1 TRBV11-2 . CASSLDISGSYNEQFF
TRBJ2-2 TRBV10-3 . CAISGNIANTGELFF
TRBJ1-4 TRBV19 . CASSPRTLSLWEKLFF
TRBJ2-1 TRBV19 . CASSLQGQGSGNEQFF
TRBJ1-1 TRBV6-1 few CASRGGLNTEAFF
TRBJ2-3 TRBV29-1 . CSVQGGQGGVDTQYF
TRBJ1-2 TRBV28 . CASSRPGKVEGYTF
TRBJ2-1 TRBV7-2 . CASSSLDKNNEQFF
TRBJ1-6 TRBV9 once CASSVAQASNSPLHF
TRBJ1-2 TRBV28 . CASSYLSMVGYTF
TRBJ2-1 TRBV7-6 . CASSLVVGGGSYNEQFF
TRBJ1-2 TRBV5-8 . CASSLPGTGRLSNYGYTF
TRBJ2-3 TRBV29-1 . CSVVPLAGVGDTQYF
TRBJ1-3 TRBV4-1 . CASSQPDRGLGNTIYF
TRBJ2-1 TRBV4-1 . CASSHPNAPAGGEQFF
TRBJ2-1 TRBV10-3 . CAISDRGHNEQFF
TRBJ2-7 TRBV28 . CASSAHGLAGKRGEQYF
TRBJ2-2 TRBV19 . CASSRGRSANTGELFF
TRBJ2-1 TRBV7-8 . CASSLDEQFF
TRBJ2-6 TRBV10-3 . CAISTGISGANVLTF
TRBJ2-3 TRBV5-1 few CASSLGQGPSPTTDTQYF
TRBJ1-1 TRBV5-1 . CASSLEYRRMNTEAFF
TRBJ2-1 TRBV7-2 few CASSPGHYNEQFF
TRBJ1-1 TRBV6-1 . CASKAGMNTEAFF
TRBJ2-3 TRBV7-9 once CASSFGGRTDTQYF
TRBJ1-5 TRBV27 . CASRSGQVSNQPQHF
TRBJ2-3 TRBV6-5 . CASRSGTSGTDTQYF